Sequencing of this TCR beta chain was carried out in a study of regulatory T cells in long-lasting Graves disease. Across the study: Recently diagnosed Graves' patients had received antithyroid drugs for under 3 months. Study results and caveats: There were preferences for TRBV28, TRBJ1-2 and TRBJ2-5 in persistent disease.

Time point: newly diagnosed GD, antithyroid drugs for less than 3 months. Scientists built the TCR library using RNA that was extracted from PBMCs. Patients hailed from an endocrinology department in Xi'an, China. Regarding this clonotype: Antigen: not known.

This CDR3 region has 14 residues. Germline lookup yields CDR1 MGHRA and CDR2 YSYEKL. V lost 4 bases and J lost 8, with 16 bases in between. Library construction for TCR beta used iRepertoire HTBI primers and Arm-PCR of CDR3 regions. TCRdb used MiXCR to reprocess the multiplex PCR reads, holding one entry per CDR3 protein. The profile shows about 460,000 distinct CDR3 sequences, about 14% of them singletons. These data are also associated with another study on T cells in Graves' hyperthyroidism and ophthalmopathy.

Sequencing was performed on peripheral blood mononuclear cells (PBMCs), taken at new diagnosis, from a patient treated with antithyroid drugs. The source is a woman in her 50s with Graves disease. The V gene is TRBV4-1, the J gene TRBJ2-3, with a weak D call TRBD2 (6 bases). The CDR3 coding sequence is TGCGCCAGCAGCCCTCAGGCCGGGAGCGGTACGCAGTATTTT. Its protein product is CASSPQAGSGTQYF.